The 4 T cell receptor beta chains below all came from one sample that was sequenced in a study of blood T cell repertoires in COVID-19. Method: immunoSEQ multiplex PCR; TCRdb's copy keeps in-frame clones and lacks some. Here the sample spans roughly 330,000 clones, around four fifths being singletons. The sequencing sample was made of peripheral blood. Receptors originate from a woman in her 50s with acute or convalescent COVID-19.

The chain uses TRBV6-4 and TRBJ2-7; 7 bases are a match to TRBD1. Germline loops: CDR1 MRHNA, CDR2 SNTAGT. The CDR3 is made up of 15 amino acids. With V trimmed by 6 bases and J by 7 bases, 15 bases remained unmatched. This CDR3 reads CASSSWDSGVREQYV. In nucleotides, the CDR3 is TGTGCCAGCAGCTCCTGGGACAGTGGGGTTAGGGAGCAGTACGTC.

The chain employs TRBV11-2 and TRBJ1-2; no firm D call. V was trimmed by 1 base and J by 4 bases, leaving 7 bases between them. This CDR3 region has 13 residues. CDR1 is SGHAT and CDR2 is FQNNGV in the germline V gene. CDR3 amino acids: CASSLVQFYGYTF. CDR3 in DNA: TGTGCCAGCAGCTTAGTACAGTTCTATGGCTACACCTTC.

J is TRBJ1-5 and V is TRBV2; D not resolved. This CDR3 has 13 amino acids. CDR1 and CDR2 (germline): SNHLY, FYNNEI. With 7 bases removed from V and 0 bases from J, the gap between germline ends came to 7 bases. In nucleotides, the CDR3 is TGTGCCAGCAACCAGGATAGCAATCAGCCCCAGCATTTT. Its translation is CASNQDSNQPQHF.

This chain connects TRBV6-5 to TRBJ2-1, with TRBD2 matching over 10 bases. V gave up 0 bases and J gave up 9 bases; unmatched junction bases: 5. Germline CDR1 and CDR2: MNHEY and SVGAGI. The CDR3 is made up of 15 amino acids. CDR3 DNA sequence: TGTGCCAGCAGTTACTCTAGCGGGAGGCAAAGTGAGCAGTTCTTC. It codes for CASSYSSGRQSEQFF.